The 22 T cell receptor beta chains below were found in one sample sequenced in a study of T cells in Graves' hyperthyroidism and ophthalmopathy. RNA transcripts were the template for amplifying TCR beta CDR3 regions. RT-PCR in the first round (using the HTBI primer set) targeted the TCR CDR3. A single record per CDR3 protein comes from TCRdb applying MiXCR to the multiplex PCR reads. The sample lists hundreds of thousands of distinct CDR3 sequences, around 13% seen once, with approximately 10% in the top ten. Sequencing used blood. Receptors originate from a woman aged 18-35 years with Graves' hyperthyroidism.

Ten or more counts support this clonotype. V and J are TRBV12-5 and TRBJ2-5, with D unresolved. V lost 4 bases, J lost 1 base, and 13 bases lay in between. Germline V gene lookup returns CDR1 LGHNT and CDR2 FRNRAP. CDR3 length: 15 amino acids. The CDR3 DNA follows: TGTGCTAGTGGTTCGTGGGCTAACCGCCAAGAGACCCAGTACTTC. Translated: CASGSWANRQETQYF.

The chain is built from TRBV24-1 and TRBJ2-5; D may be TRBD1 (5 bases). Germline loops: CDR1 KGHDR, CDR2 SFDVKD. This CDR3 spans 14 amino acids. Trimming stripped 0 bases from V and 6 bases from J, with 10 bases between. CDR3 sequence (DNA): TGTGCCACCAGTGATTTGAGTCAGGGCCAGACCCAGTACTTC. This translates into CATSDLSQGQTQYF.

The rearrangement joins TRBV11-3 to TRBJ2-3; weak D call: TRBD1 (6 bases). From germline, CDR1 is SGHNT and CDR2 YENEEA. Trimming stripped 1 base from V and 0 bases from J, with 20 bases between. The CDR3 spans 19 residues. CDR3 coding DNA: TGTGCCAGCAGCTTAGTAGGACCTGGACAGATCCATAGCACAGATACGCAGTATTTT. Residues: CASSLVGPGQIHSTDTQYF. The variable domain in full, with the rest retrieved from reference TRBV11-3 and TRBJ2-3, is EAGVVQSPRYKIIEKKQPVAFWCNPISGHNTLYWYLQNLGQGPELLIRYENEEAVDDSQLPKDRFSAERLKGVDSTLKIQPAELGDSAVYLCASSLVGPGQIHSTDTQYFGPGTRLTVL.

Comments on this clonotype: It may be a read error: a sequence one base away is much more abundant. The V gene is TRBV28, the J gene TRBJ2-7; D not certain. TRBJ2-1 explains the end of the DNA better; the J call may be wrong. Looked up from germline, CDR1 is MDHEN and CDR2 is SYDVKM. The CDR3 has 13 amino acids. CDR3 nucleotide sequence: TGTGCCAGCAGTTTAGTTGTACCCTACGAGCAGTTCTTC. Translation gives CASSLVVPYEQFF.

This clonotype was counted only a few times. V usage is TRBV19 and J usage is TRBJ1-3, with D possibly TRBD1 on 6 matching bases. Germline CDR1 reads LNHDA; CDR2 reads SQIVND (reference sequence). There are 15 residues in the CDR3. Trimming removed 3 bases at V and 3 bases at J, with 12 bases between. CDR3 DNA: TGTGCCAGTAGTATCCTGGGGGCAAGTGGAAACACCATATATTTT. Its translation: CASSILGASGNTIYF.

A word on this clonotype: Germline and junction disagree at one end, which may indicate a read error. The chain combines TRBV6-2 or TRBV6-3 with TRBJ2-5; 14 positions match TRBD2. CDR1 and CDR2 (germline): MNHEY, SVGEGT. This CDR3 contains 17 residues. The CDR3 DNA follows: TGTCCCAGCAGCCCTACGACTAGCGGGAGGGTGATCGAGACCCAGTACTTC. It codes for CPSSPTTSGRVIETQYF.

Many counts were recorded for this clonotype. This chain uses TRBV2 with TRBJ2-1; D is unclear. The CDR3 extends over 13 amino acids. V lost 1 base to trimming and J lost 3 bases, with 4 bases between them. CDR1 SNHLY and CDR2 FYNNEI come from the germline V gene. CDR3 nucleotides: TGTGCCAGCAGTGAAGGCTTCTACAATGAGCAGTTCTTC. Encoded protein: CASSEGFYNEQFF.

The chain joins TRBV6-2 or TRBV6-3 to TRBJ2-1, with TRBD2 matching 12 bases. CDR1 and CDR2 from the germline V gene are MNHEY and SVGEGT. The CDR3 has 17 amino acids. Germline trimming cut 6 bases from V and 8 bases from J; bases unmatched to any gene: 14. For the CDR3, the DNA is TGTGCCAGCAGGAGTCTTCTAGCGGGAGGGCGAAGAGATGAGCAGTTCTTC. Amino acids: CASRSLLAGGRRDEQFF.

This clonotype was seen many times. The rearrangement uses TRBV28 and TRBJ2-1; a weak D match, TRBD1 (5 bases). Per the germline V gene, CDR1 is MDHEN and CDR2 is SYDVKM. V was cut by 6 bases and J by 2 bases, with 20 bases left in between. This CDR3 region has 17 residues. In DNA form, the CDR3 reads TGTGCCAGCAGCCCCCAGGGTTTGGCGGTGGCCTACAATGAGCAGTTCTTC. This sequence encodes CASSPQGLAVAYNEQFF.

This clonotype was counted ten times or more. The genes are TRBV7-9 and TRBJ1-3, with 10 nucleotides matching TRBD1. The V and J ends lost 11 bases and 2 bases, in that order; junction bases with no gene match: 0. Germline V gene lookup returns CDR1 SEHNR and CDR2 FQNEAQ (reference sequence). This CDR3 has 12 residues. As DNA, the CDR3 is TGTGCCGGGACAGGGGCTGGAAACACCATATATTTT. Protein product: CAGTGAGNTIYF.

This chain connects TRBV14 to TRBJ1-1; D unresolved. Germline CDR1 SGHDN, CDR2 FVKESK. The V gene lost 8 bases and the J gene lost 13 bases, with 23 bases spanning the gap. The CDR3 runs 13 residues. DNA of the CDR3: TGTGCCAGCTCCCGAAACCCCCCGGCTGCGTTTTTCTTT. Translated, it gives CASSRNPPAAFFF.

Many counts were recorded for this clonotype. The chain joins TRBV5-1 to TRBJ2-7; 7 positions match TRBD2. Per the germline V gene, CDR1 is SGHRS and CDR2 is YFSETQ. Trimming cost V 4 bases and J 0 bases; bases outside gene matches: 7. The CDR3 contains 15 residues. The CDR3 DNA follows: TGCGCCAGCAGCGGGGGGGATCTATACTCCTACGAGCAGTACTTC. It translates to CASSGGDLYSYEQYF.

This clonotype has only a few counts. The chain employs TRBV4-1 and TRBJ2-7, with D possibly being TRBD2 (5 bases). The CDR3 has 15 residues. The germline V gene has CDR1 MGHRA and CDR2 YSYEKL. Trimming removed 5 bases from V and 0 bases from J, with 14 bases in between. CDR3 protein: CASSTPSRASYEQYF. In nucleotides, the CDR3 is TGCGCCAGCAGCACACCGTCGCGGGCCTCCTACGAGCAGTACTTC.

This clonotype occurred a few times. The V and J genes are TRBV2 and TRBJ2-1; D assignment may be TRBD1 or TRBD2 (5 bases each). Per germline, CDR1 SNHLY and CDR2 FYNNEI. V lost 4 bases, J lost 7 bases, and 14 bases lay in between. The CDR3 consists of 14 residues. CDR3 DNA sequence: TGTGCCAGCAGTGGAGGGACCAGGAAGAATGAGCAGTTCTTC. Protein: CASSGGTRKNEQFF.

The sample holds many counts of this clonotype. The V call is TRBV5-1, the J call TRBJ2-1, with 9 bases matching TRBD1. The V gene end was trimmed by 4 bases and the J gene end by 4 bases; junction bases not matched to a gene: 6. CDR1 and CDR2 (germline): SGHRS, YFSETQ. The CDR3 spans 15 residues. The CDR3: CASSLEGQGYNEQFF. The CDR3 DNA follows: TGCGCCAGCAGCCTGGAGGGACAGGGTTACAATGAGCAGTTCTTC.

This clonotype was seen ten or more times. This chain uses TRBV20-1 with TRBJ2-7; 8 nucleotides agree with TRBD1. The V and J ends lost 5 bases and 0 bases, in that order; junction bases with no gene match: 21. Germline CDR1 reads DFQATT; CDR2 reads SNEGSKA (reference sequence). CDR3 length: 19 residues. CDR3 DNA: TGCAGTGCTTGGAGCGCAGGGGGCGCTTCAGCTAATCCCTCCTACGAGCAGTACTTC. Amino acid sequence: CSAWSAGGASANPSYEQYF.

In regard to this clonotype: The germline gene is not matched at one end of the junction; a read error may be the cause. The chain uses TRBV20-1 and TRBJ2-3; 10 positions match TRBD2. CDR1 and CDR2 from the germline V gene are DFQATT and SNEGSKA (reference sequence). CDR3 length equals 15 residues. CDR3 nucleotide sequence: TGCAGTACTAGTGTAGCGGGAGGTGCCACAGATACGCAGTATTTT. Its translation is CSTSVAGGATDTQYF.

For this clonotype: This may be a read error, as it is one base from a much larger clone. The J gene is TRBJ1-1, the V gene TRBV9; maybe TRBD1 (5 bases). V lost 4 bases and J 6 bases, leaving 10 bases between the germline ends. Germline CDR1 reads SGDLS; CDR2 reads YYNGEE. This CDR3 contains 12 residues. CDR3 region: CASSTRDAEAFF. The CDR3 region has the DNA TGTGCCAGCAGCACCAGGGACGCTGAAGCTTTCTTT.

The V gene is TRBV4-3, the J gene TRBJ2-1; possible D gene TRBD1, 6 bases. Trimming shortened V by 0 bases and J by 4 bases, and 10 bases separated the two germline ends. This CDR3 is 15 amino acids long. The germline CDR1 and CDR2 sequences are LGHNA and YSLEER. The CDR3 coding sequence is TGCGCCAGCAGCCAAGATTGGACAGCTTACAATGAGCAGTTCTTC. This encodes CASSQDWTAYNEQFF.

This clonotype was recorded a few times. The rearrangement joins TRBV4-1 to TRBJ2-7; weak D call: TRBD1 (6 bases). Trimming removed 4 bases from V and 6 bases from J, with 25 bases in between. This CDR3 comprises 17 residues. Germline assignment: CDR1 MGHRA and CDR2 YSYEKL. This chain's CDR3 is CASSPIYRGRGFSEQYF. CDR3 sequence (DNA): TGCGCCAGCAGCCCCATATACCGCGGCAGGGGCTTCTCCGAGCAGTACTTC.

This clonotype occurred many times. V and J are TRBV27 and TRBJ1-5; D is unresolved. V gave up 2 bases and J gave up 4 bases, with 15 bases separating them. Per germline, CDR1 MNHEY and CDR2 SMNVEV (reference sequence). CDR3 length: 16 amino acids. CDR3 protein: CASSLRSGLPNQPQHF. In nucleotides, the CDR3 is TGTGCCAGCAGTTTAAGGTCAGGACTACCAAATCAGCCCCAGCATTTT.

This clonotype has ten or more counts. The chain combines TRBV2 with TRBJ1-1; 10 bases align to TRBD1. CDR3 length equals 14 residues. The germline CDR1 and CDR2 sequences are SNHLY and FYNNEI. With 6 bases clipped from V and 10 bases from J, the junction kept 11 bases outside the gene matches. In DNA form, the CDR3 reads TGTGCCAGCAGGGCTGACAGGGGGCGACGGGCAGCTTTCTTT. It encodes CASRADRGRRAAFF.